Below are 9 T cell receptor beta chains sequenced from a single sample in a study of pediatric ulcerative colitis. Assay used: immunoSEQ multiplex PCR; TCRdb lists only in-frame clones, some missing. The sample contains about 64,000 clones, approximately 87% of which appear only once. The sequencing sample was made of blood. The receptor set was obtained from a boy younger than 18 with severe ulcerative colitis.

CDR3 bases: TGTGCCAGCAGAATAAGACTGGGGTTCTTC. Its translation is CASRIRLGFF. The J gene is TRBJ2-1, the V gene TRBV2; D uncertain. Between the trimmed V and J ends, which lost 6 bases and 15 bases, there was a span of 12 bases. This CDR3 contains 10 residues. CDR1 is SNHLY and CDR2 is FYNNEI in the germline V gene.

V and J are TRBV20-1 and TRBJ2-5; D gene unclear. V dropped 6 bases and J dropped 1 base, with 6 bases sitting between them. The CDR3 length is 11 residues. The germline V gene has CDR1 DFQATT and CDR2 SNEGSKA (reference sequence). CDR3 nucleotides: TGCAGTGCCCGCTCCCAAGAGACCCAGTACTTC. Protein product: CSARSQETQYF.

The chain combines TRBV6-5 with TRBJ2-7, with unresolved D. CDR3 size: 14 residues. V lost 4 bases, J lost 1 base, and 11 bases lay in between. CDR1 MNHEY and CDR2 SVGAGI come from the germline V gene. The CDR3 DNA sequence: TGTGCCAGCAGTTTTCACCTGGGGTCCTACGAGCAGTACTTC. Its translation is CASSFHLGSYEQYF.

The chain carries TRBV25-1 and TRBJ2-6; D gene ambiguous. The CDR3 extends over 17 amino acids. Germline V lookup: CDR1 MGHDK, CDR2 SYGVNS. The V end was cut by 2 bases, the J end by 4 bases, with 15 bases between. This CDR3 reads CASSEKVVESGANVLTF. For the CDR3, the DNA is TGTGCCAGCAGTGAAAAGGTTGTAGAGTCAGGGGCCAACGTCCTGACTTTC.

CDR3 sequence reads: CASSQVAGGFYNEQFF. The CDR3 coding sequence is TGTGCCAGCAGCCAAGTAGCGGGAGGGTTCTACAATGAGCAGTTCTTC. This chain uses TRBV14 with TRBJ2-1; TRBD2 matches 11 bases. Unmatched junction bases numbered 2, after V lost 1 base and J lost 3 bases. The germline V gene encodes CDR1 SGHDN and CDR2 FVKESK. This CDR3 region has 16 residues.

V is TRBV7-8 and J is TRBJ2-7, with a weak D call TRBD2 (5 bases). Per the germline V gene, CDR1 is SGHVS and CDR2 is FQNEAQ. V lost 3 bases, J lost 3 bases, and 9 bases lay in between. The CDR3 extends over 13 amino acids. CDR3 nucleotides: TGTGCCAGCAGCTTCGCCAGCGGCTACGAGCAGTACTTC. Translation: CASSFASGYEQYF.

J is TRBJ2-7 and V is TRBV19; D gene unclear. CDR1 and CDR2 (germline): LNHDA, SQIVND (reference sequence). This CDR3 contains 16 residues. Trimming shortened V by 4 bases and J by 0 bases, and 16 bases separated the two germline ends. CDR3 region: CASSSGLTRGSYEQYF. CDR3 DNA: TGTGCCAGTAGTAGTGGGTTGACCCGAGGCTCCTACGAGCAGTACTTC.

The gene calls are TRBV5-4 and TRBJ2-2; unclear D gene. CDR3 length: 13 amino acids. V was cut by 4 bases and J by 8 bases, with 12 bases left in between. Germline V gene sequence: CDR1 SGHNT, CDR2 YYREEE (reference sequence). The CDR3 DNA follows: TGTGCCAGCAGCCCTCATGTGGCGGGGGAGCTGTTTTTT. Amino acids: CASSPHVAGELFF.

The chain uses TRBV29-1 and TRBJ2-7; no clear D gene. The V end was cut by 5 bases, the J end by 6 bases, with 11 bases between. This CDR3 spans 11 amino acids. The germline V gene has CDR1 SQVTM and CDR2 ANQGSEA. The CDR3 nucleotides are TGCAGCGTTCTGCTGTCGGCCGAGCAGTACTTC. Amino acids: CSVLLSAEQYF.